This TCR beta chain was recovered during a study of shared clonotypes between healthy human individuals (TCRdb year 2020). Background on the whole study: The cohort comprised a couple of women and three men aged 18 to 49 years. Per donor, three plates each were used for CD4 naive and CD4 memory, two for CD8 naive, and one for CD8 memory. Blood TCR repertoires of roughly 5 healthy adults were deeply sequenced to estimate repertoire size and the extent of clonotype sharing between individuals. Libraries were prepared and TCR repertoires were sequenced by different laboratories using diverse techniques, in order to increase sequencing depth and limit assay-specific biases. Per donor, leukapheresis produced somewhere between about 0.85 and 8.9 billion PBMCs.

CD8 naive samples were obtained by positive selection for CCR7 among CD45RO-negative cells, yielding a CD45RA+CCR7+ population from which TemRA cells were excluded. Donors were healthy HIV-negative adults with no recently reported acute infections or vaccinations. Every donor was a Caucasian adult living in Nashville, Tennessee, USA. After blood collection by leukapheresis, PBMCs were isolated using Ficoll-Histopaque density gradient centrifugation and then cryopreserved in the vapor phase of liquid nitrogen. Analytical flow cytometry was used to check the purity and quantity of each magnetically sorted T cell population. Each sorted fraction had its genomic DNA isolated and then quantified by UV absorbance on a Nanodrop 2000c. With regard to this clone: Its binding antigen is unknown. There are no base qualities to consult, and no much larger clone falls within one base.

Using the deep immunoSEQ assay, multiplex PCR amplified TCR CDR3 regions from genomic DNA. For each cell subset, the extracted genomic DNA was distributed evenly across all wells of several immunoSEQ 96-well plates, and each plate served as one replicate. For sorted subsets, each replicate PCR was loaded with 200 ng genomic DNA, equivalent to 30,000 or so T cell genomes. The purified libraries were quantified using a Qubit 3.0 fluorometer, sized with a Bioanalyzer 2100, and then quantified again using the KAPA Library Quantification kit. A separate single-read 150-cycle Illumina NextSeq 550 flow cell was used to sequence each immunoSEQ 96-well plate. The authors' pipeline ran thus. The immunoSEQ output contained only junctional sequences without quality scores, so filtering could not match that applied to full-length reads. To assign V/J genes and CDR3, sequences were annotated against IMGT germline references using PyIR, a Python wrapper for IgBLAST v1.9. Reads with weak V/J assignments (E-value above 1e-6), missing CDR3, stop codons, out-of-frame junctions, or ambiguous translated residues were removed. V3J clonotypes were defined as sequences sharing the same inferred V gene, J gene, and CDR3 amino acid sequence. The percentage overlap between two repertoires was calculated by dividing the number of shared unique clonotypes by the size of the smaller repertoire. Repertoire richness was assessed with RTK rarefaction, the Chao1 estimator, and Recon v2.1 estimates of unobserved clonotypes. For all TCRbeta clonotypes obtained by the gDNA method from several donors, generation probabilities were computed with OLGA. The immuneACCESS repertoire file appears here via TCRdb, limited to in-frame rearrangements. These files lack a portion of the clones; in checked studies, under half of the deficit traces to unresolved V genes, and the cause of the others is not known. The DNA gave D and trimming, while V, J and clone size come from that table. The table for this sample lists around 2.1 million clones; approximately 94% of them were counted only once. The ten largest account for around 1.7% of the sample.

Clipping removes 3 bases from V and 4 bases from J, with 9 as the unmatched junction base count. From the cysteine up to the phenylalanine, the CDR3 has a length of 17 residues. Here the CDR3 DNA is all that survives: 51 bases in frame from base 1. CDR1 is given as MNHNS and CDR2 as SASEGT, both from the germline V gene. What the study reported, not specific to this receptor: Across a handful of donors, roughly 5.1% of naive CD4, roughly 3.5% of naive CD8, approximately 2.5% of memory CD4, and approximately 0.4% of memory CD8 clonotypes were shared. Compared with non-shared clonotypes, clonotypes shared by all four sorted-subset donors had higher generation probabilities. Based on pairwise subsampling, the degree of clonotype sharing among donors was expected to be affected by sequencing depth. Naive subsets generally had larger estimated clonotype richness than memory subsets. Even with the large sequencing depth, rarefaction of the sorted-subset datasets indicated that sequencing was incomplete. The small number of donors limited the genetic and exposure-history diversity represented. Sampling was restricted to blood, and TCR repertoires in tissue are likely to differ from TCR repertoires in blood.

The TCR comes from a man younger than 30 in good health. Some clones in this sample may be carry-over from other donors' samples. The chain uses TRBV6-1 and TRBJ1-3; 10 central nucleotides agree with TRBD1. The sample taken for sequencing was naive CD8+ T cells from PBMCs. The sample's cell subset or site label is to be understood as: CD45RA+CCR7+. The DNA is TGTGCCAGCAGTGATGGCCGGACAGGGGGGTACGGAAACACCATATATTTT. Its protein is CASSDGRTGGYGNTIYF.